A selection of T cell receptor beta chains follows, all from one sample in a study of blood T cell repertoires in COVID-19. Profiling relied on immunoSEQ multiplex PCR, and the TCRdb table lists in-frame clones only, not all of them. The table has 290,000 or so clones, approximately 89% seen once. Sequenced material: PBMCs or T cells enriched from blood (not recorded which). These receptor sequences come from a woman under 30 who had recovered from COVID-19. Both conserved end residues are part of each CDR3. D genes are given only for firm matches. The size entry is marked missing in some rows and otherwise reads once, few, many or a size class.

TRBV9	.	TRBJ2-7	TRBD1	TGTGCCAGCAGTATCGGGACAGGGTCTTTCTACGAGCAGTACTTC	CASSIGTGSFYEQYF
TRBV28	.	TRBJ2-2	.	TGTGCCAGCCTGGCTTCAAACACCGGGGAGCTGTTTTTT	CASLASNTGELFF
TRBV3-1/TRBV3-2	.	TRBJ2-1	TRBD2	TGTGCCAGCAGCTATAGACTAGCGGGAGCCCATGAGCAGTTCTTC	CASSYRLAGAHEQFF
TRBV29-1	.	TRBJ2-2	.	TGCAGCGCAAGAGGGCAGTTCGCCCCTCCCTTGTTTTTT	CSARGQFAPPLFF
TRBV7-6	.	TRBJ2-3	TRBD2	TGTGCCAGCAGCTTAGGCCTAGCGGGAGGGTCCTTAGATACGCAGTATTTT	CASSLGLAGGSLDTQYF
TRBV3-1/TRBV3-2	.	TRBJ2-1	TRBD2	TGTGCCAGCAGTTTCACTAGCGGGAGTTCCTACAATGAGCAGTTCTTC	CASSFTSGSSYNEQFF
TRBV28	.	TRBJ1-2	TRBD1	TGTGCCAGCAGTCGGGACAGGGGGAACTATGGCTACACCTTC	CASSRDRGNYGYTF
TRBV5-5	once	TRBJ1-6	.	TGTGCCAGCAGCTTGGGAGCGGGGAATTCACCCCTCCACTTT	CASSLGAGNSPLHF
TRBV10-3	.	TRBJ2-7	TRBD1	TGTGCCATCAGCGACAGGGATTCTGGCGAGCAGTACTTC	CAISDRDSGEQYF
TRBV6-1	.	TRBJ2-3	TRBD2	TGTGCCAGCAGTGACTTCCGACTAGCGGGGGACACAGATACGCAGTATTTT	CASSDFRLAGDTDTQYF
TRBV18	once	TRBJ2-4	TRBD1	TGTGCCAGCTCACCGCTGGACAGGGACATCCAGGGAAACATTCAGTACTTC	CASSPLDRDIQGNIQYF
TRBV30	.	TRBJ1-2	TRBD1	TGTGCCTGGAGTGTAAACCGACAGGGAGGTTATGGCTACACCTTC	CAWSVNRQGGYGYTF
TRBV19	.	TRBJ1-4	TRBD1	TGTGCCAGTAGTTGGGACAGGGTCGATGAAAAACTGTTTTTT	CASSWDRVDEKLFF
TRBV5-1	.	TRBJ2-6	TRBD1	TGCGCCAGCAGCTTGGGCCTCGACAGGGCTGGGGCCAACGTCCTGACTTTC	CASSLGLDRAGANVLTF
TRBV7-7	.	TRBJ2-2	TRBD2	TGTGCCAGCAGCTTAGCGTATAGCGGGAGCACCGGGGAGCTGTTTTTT	CASSLAYSGSTGELFF